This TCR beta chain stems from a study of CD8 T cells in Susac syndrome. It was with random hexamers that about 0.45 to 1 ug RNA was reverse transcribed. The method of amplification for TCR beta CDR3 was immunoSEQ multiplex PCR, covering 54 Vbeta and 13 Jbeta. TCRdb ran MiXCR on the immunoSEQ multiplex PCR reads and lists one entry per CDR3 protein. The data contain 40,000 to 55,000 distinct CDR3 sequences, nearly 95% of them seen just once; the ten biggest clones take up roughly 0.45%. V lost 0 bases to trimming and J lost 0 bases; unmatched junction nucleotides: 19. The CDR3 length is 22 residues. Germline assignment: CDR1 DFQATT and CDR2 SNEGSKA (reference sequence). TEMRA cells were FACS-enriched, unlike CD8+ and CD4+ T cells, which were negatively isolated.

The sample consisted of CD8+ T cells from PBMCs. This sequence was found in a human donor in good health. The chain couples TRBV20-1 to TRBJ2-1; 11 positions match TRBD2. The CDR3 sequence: CSARDSLPKSSSGRYSYNEQFF. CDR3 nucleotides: TGCAGTGCTAGAGATTCGCTACCCAAGTCCTCTAGCGGGAGGTACTCCTACAATGAGCAGTTCTTC.